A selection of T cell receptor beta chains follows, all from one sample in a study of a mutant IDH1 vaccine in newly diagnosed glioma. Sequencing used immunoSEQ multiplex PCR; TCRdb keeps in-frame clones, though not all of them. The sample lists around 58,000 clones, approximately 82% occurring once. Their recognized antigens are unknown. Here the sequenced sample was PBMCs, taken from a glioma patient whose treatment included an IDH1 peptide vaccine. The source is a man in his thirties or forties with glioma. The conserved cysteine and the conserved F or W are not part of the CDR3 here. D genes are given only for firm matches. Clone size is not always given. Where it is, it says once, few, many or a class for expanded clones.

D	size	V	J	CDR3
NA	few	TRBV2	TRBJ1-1	ASSGEIGTEAF
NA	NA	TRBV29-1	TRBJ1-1	SPTAVNTEAF
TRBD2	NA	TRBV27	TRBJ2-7	ASSFVSGGLSHEQY
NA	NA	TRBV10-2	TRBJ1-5	ASSERRPNQPQH
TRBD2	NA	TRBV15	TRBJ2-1	ATSRDIRAGGKSAEQF
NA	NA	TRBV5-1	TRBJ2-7	ASSLVVSPYEQY
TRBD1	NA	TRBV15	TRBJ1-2	ATSRDNLGTVYGYT
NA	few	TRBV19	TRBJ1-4	ASRRPATNEKLF
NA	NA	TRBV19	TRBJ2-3	ASSMWGSTDTQY
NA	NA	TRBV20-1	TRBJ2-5	SAIGRETQY